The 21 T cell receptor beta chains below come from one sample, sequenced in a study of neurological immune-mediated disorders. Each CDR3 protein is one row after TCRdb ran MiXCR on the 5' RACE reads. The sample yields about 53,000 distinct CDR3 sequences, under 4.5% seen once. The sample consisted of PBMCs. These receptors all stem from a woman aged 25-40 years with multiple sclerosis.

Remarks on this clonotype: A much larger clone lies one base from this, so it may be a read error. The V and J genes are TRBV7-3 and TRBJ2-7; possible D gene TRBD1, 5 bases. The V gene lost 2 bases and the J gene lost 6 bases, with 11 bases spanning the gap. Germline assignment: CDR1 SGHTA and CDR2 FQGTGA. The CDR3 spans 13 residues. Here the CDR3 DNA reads TGTGCCAGCAGCTTAGGAAAGGGGTCCGAGCAGTACTTC. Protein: CASSLGKGSEQYF.

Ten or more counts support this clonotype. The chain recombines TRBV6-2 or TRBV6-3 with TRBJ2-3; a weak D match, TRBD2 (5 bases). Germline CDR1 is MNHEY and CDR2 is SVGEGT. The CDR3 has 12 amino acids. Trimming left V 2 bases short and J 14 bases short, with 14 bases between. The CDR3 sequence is CASSYEASRRYF. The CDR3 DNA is TGTGCCAGCAGTTACGAGGCTAGCCGTCGGTATTTT.

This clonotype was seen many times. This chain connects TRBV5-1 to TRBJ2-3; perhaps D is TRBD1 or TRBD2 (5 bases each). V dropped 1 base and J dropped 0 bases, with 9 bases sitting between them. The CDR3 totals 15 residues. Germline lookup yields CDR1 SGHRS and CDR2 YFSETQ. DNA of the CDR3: TGCGCCAGCAGCTTGTGGGGGACCAGCACAGATACGCAGTATTTT. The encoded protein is CASSLWGTSTDTQYF.

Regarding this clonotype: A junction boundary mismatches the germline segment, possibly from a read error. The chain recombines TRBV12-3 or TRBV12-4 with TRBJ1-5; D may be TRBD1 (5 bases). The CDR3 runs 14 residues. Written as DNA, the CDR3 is TGTGCCAGTGGCAGCAGGGAGGGGAATCAGCCCCAGAATTTT. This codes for CASGSREGNQPQNF.

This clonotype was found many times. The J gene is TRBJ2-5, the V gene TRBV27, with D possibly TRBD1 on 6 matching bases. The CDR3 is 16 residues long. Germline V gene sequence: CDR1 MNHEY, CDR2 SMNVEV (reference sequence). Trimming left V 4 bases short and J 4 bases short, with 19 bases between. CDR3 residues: CASSSKPTGFGETQYF. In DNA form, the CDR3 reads TGTGCCAGCAGTTCCAAGCCCACAGGGTTTGGAGAGACCCAGTACTTC.

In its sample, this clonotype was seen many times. The chain's CDR3 is CASSPRWNTEAFF. CDR3 in DNA: TGTGCCAGCAGTCCTCGGTGGAACACTGAAGCTTTCTTT. V is TRBV12-3 or TRBV12-4 and J is TRBJ1-1; D gene ambiguous. The V end was cut by 5 bases, the J end by 1 base, with 8 bases between. This CDR3 region has 13 residues.

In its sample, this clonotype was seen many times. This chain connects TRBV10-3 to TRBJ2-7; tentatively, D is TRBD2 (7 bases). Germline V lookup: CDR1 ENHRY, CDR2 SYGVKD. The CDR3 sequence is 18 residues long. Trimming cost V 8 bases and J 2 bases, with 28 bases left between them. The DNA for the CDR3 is TGTGCCATCTCCCCACGGGGGGACACCACAGCTTCCCCCTACGAGCAGTACTTC. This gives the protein CAISPRGDTTASPYEQYF.

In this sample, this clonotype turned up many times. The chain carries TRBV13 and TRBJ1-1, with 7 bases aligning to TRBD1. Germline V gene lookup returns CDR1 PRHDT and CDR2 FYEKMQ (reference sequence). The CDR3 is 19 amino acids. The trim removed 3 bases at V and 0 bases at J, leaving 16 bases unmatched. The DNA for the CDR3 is TGTGCCAGCAGCTTCCGGCTAATTAGACAGGGTTTAGTGAACACTGAAGCTTTCTTT. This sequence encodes CASSFRLIRQGLVNTEAFF.

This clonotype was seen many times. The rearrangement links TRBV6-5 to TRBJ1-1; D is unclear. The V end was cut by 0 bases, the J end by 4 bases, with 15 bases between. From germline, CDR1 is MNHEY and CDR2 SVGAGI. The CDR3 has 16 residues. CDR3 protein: CASSYSIAGTVTEAFF. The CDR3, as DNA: TGTGCCAGCAGTTACTCGATTGCTGGAACAGTCACTGAAGCTTTCTTT.

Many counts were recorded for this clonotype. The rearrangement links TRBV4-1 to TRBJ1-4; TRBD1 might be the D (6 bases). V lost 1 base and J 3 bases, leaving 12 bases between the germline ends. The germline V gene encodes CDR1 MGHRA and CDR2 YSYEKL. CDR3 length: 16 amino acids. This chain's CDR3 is CASSQGLGAANEKLFF. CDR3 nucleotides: TGCGCCAGCAGCCAAGGATTGGGGGCAGCTAATGAAAAACTGTTTTTT.

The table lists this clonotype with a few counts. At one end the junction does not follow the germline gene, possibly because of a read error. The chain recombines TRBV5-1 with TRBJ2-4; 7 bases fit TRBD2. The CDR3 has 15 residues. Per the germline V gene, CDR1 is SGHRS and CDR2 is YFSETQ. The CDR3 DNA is TGCGCCAGCGGCCCGGGACTACAAGCCAAAAAAATTCAGTACTTC. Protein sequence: CASGPGLQAKKIQYF.

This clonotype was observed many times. This CDR3 reads CATQTGGSTDTQYF. DNA for the CDR3: TGTGCCACGCAAACAGGGGGGAGCACAGATACGCAGTATTTT. V usage is TRBV10-3 and J usage is TRBJ2-3; 8 bases align to TRBD1. CDR1 is ENHRY and CDR2 is SYGVKD in the germline V gene. The junction had 6 bases not matched to a gene; V was cut back by 10 bases and J by 0 bases. CDR3 length equals 14 residues.

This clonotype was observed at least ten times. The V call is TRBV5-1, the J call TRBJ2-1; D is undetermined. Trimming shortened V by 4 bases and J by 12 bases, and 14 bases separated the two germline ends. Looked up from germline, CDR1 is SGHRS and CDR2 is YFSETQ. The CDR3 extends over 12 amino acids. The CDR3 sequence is CASSNRSLGQFF. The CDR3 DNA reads TGCGCCAGCAGCAACCGGTCCCTTGGGCAGTTCTTC.

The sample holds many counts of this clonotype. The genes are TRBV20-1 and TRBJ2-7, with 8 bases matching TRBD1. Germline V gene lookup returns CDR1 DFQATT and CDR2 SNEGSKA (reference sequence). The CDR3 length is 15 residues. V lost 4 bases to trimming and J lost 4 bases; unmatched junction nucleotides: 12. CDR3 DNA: TGCAGTGCTATATCGGTAGGCAGGGGGCTGTACGAGCAGTACTTC. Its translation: CSAISVGRGLYEQYF.

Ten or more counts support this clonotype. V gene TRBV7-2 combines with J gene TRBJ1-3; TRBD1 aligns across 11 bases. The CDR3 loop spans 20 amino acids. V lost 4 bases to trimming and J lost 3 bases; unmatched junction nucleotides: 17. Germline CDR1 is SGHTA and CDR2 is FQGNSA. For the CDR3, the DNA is TGTGCCAGCAGCTCGACCTTAAGGACAGGGGGCGCTTCTTTTGGAAACACCATATATTTT. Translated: CASSSTLRTGGASFGNTIYF.

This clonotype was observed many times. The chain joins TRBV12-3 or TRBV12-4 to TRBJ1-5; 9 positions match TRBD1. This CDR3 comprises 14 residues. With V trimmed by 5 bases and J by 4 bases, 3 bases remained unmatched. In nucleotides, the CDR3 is TGTGCCAGCAGTCCCGGGACAGGGAATCAGCCCCAGCATTTT. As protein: CASSPGTGNQPQHF.

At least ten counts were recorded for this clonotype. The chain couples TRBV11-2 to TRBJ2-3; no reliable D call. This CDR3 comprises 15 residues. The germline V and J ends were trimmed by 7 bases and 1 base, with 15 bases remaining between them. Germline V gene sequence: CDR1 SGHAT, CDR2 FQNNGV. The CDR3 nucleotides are TGTGCCAGCACCCGCCCGCGGCAGGGCACAGATACGCAGTATTTT. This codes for CASTRPRQGTDTQYF.

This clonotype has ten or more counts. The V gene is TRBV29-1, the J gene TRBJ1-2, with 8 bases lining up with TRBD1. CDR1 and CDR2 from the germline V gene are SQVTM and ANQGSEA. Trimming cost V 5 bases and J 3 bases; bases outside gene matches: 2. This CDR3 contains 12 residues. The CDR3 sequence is CSVMTGDYGYTF. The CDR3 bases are TGCAGCGTTATGACAGGGGACTATGGCTACACCTTC.

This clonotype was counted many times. The CDR3 DNA reads TGTGCCAGCAAGGGGGTAGTCTCTTACAATGAGCAGTTCTTC. Its translation: CASKGVVSYNEQFF. The rearrangement joins TRBV6-2 or TRBV6-3 to TRBJ2-1; possibly TRBD1 for D (6 bases). The CDR3 is 14 amino acids. Trimming pared 7 bases from V and 4 bases from J, leaving 14 bases between. Germline V lookup: CDR1 MNHEY, CDR2 SVGEGT.

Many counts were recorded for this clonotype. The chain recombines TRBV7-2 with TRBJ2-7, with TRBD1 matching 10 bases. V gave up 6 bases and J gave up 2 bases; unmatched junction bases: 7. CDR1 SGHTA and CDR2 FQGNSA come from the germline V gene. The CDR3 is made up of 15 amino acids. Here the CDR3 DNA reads TGTGCCAGCAGGCCTGGGGGGACAGGGGCCTACGAGCAGTACTTC. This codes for CASRPGGTGAYEQYF. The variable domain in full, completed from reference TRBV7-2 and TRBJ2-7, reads GAGVSQSPSNKVTEKGKDVELRCDPISGHTALYWYRQSLGQGLEFLIYFQGNSAPDKSGLPSDRFSAERTGGSVSTLTIQRTQQEDSAVYLCASRPGGTGAYEQYFGPGTRLTVT.

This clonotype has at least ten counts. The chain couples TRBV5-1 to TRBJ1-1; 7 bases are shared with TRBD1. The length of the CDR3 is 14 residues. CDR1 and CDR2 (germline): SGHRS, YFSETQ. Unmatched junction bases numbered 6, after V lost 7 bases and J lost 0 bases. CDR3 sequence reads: CASGTERMNTEAFF. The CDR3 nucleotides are TGCGCCAGCGGGACAGAACGTATGAACACTGAAGCTTTCTTT.